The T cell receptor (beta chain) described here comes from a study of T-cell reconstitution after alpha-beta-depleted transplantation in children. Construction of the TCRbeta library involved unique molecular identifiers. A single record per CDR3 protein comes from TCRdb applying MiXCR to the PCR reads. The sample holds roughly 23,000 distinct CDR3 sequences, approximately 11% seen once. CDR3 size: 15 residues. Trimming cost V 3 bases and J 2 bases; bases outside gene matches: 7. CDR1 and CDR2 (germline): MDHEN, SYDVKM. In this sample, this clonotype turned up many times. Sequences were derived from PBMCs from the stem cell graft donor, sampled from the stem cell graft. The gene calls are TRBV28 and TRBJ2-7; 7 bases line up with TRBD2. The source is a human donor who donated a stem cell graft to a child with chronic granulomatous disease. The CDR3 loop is CASSLDLADAYEQYF. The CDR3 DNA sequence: TGTGCCAGCAGTTTGGATCTAGCGGATGCCTACGAGCAGTACTTC.